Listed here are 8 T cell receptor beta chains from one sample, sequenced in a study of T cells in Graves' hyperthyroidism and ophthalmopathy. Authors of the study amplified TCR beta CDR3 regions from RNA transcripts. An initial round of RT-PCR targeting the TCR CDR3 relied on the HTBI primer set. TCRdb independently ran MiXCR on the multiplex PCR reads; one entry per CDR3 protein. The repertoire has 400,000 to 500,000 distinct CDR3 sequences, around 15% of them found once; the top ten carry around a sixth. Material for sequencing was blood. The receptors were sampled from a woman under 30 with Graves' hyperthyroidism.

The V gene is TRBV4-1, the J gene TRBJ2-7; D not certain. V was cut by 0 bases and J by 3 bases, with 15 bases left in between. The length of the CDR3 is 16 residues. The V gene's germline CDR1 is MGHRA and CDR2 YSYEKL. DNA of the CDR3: TGCGCCAGCAGCCAAGACCAGAGCATCCCCTACTACGAGCAGTACGTC. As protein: CASSQDQSIPYYEQYV.

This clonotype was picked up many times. In nucleotides, the CDR3 is TGTGCCTGGAGTCAGACCTATGGCTACACCTTC. This gives the protein CAWSQTYGYTF. The gene calls are TRBV30 and TRBJ1-2; D gene unclear. The CDR3 loop spans 11 amino acids. From germline, CDR1 is GTSNPN and CDR2 SVGIG (reference sequence). The V gene lost 2 bases and the J gene lost 4 bases, with 5 bases spanning the gap.

The CDR3 loop is CASSYSGLAGWNEQFF. For the CDR3, the DNA is TGTGCCAGCAGTTACTCCGGGTTAGCGGGATGGAATGAGCAGTTCTTC. The V gene is TRBV6-5, the J gene TRBJ2-1, with 8 nucleotides matching TRBD2. V was pared by 0 bases and J by 7 bases, with 8 bases of the junction left unmatched. Germline CDR1 reads MNHEY; CDR2 reads SVGAGI. The CDR3 runs 16 residues.

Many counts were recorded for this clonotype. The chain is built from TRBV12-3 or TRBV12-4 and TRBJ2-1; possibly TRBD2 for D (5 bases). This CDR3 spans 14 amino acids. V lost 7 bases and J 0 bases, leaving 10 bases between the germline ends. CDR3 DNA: TGTGCCAGCATGGGGAGCAGCTCCTACAATGAGCAGTTCTTC. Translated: CASMGSSSYNEQFF.

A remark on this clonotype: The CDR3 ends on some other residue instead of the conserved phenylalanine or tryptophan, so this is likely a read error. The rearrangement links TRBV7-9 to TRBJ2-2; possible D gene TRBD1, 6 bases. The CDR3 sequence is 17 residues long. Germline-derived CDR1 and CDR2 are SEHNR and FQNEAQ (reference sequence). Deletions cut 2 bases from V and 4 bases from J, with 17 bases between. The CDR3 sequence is CASSLYPPGQVTGELFL. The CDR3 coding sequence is TGTGCCAGCAGCTTATACCCACCGGGACAAGTCACCGGGGAGCTGTTTCTT.

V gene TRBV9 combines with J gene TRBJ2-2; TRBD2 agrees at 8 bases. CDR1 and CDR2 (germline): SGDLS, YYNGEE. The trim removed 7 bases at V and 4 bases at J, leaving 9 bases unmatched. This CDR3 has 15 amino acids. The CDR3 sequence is CASEMAGGGTGELFF. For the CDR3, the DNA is TGTGCCAGCGAAATGGCGGGAGGTGGCACCGGGGAGCTGTTTTTT.

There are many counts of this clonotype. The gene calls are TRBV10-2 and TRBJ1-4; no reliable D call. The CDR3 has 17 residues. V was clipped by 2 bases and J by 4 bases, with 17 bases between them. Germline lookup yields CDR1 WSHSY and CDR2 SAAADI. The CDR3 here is CASSELIAYSDNEKLFF. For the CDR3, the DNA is TGCGCCAGCAGTGAGCTCATAGCTTACAGCGATAATGAAAAACTGTTTTTT.

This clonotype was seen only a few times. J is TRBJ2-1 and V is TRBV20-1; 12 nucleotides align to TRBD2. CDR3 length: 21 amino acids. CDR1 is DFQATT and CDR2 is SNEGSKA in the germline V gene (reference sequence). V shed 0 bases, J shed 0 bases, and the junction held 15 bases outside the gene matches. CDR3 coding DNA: TGCAGTGCTAGAGACCCCCTTTCTGCTAGCGGGAGGGAGAGCTCCTACAATGAGCAGTTCTTC. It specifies CSARDPLSASGRESSYNEQFF.